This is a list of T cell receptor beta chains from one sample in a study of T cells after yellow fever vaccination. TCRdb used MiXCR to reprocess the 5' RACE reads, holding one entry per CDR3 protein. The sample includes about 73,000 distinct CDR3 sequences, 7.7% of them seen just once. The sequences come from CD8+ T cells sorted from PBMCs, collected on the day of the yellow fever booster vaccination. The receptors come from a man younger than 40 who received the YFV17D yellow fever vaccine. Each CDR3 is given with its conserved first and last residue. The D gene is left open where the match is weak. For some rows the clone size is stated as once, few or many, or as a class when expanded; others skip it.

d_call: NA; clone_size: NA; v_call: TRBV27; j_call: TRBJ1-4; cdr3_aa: CASTIGGVATNEKLFF; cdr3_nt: TGTGCCAGCACCATAGGGGGTGTCGCAACTAATGAAAAACTGTTTTTT
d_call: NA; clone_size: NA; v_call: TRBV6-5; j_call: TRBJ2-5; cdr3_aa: CASSYSAGEETQYF; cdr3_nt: TGTGCCAGCAGTTACTCGGCAGGGGAAGAGACCCAGTACTTC
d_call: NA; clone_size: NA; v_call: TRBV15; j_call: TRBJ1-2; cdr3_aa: CATSRDLTAANYGYTF; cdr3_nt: TGTGCCACCAGCAGAGATCTTACAGCAGCTAACTATGGCTACACCTTC
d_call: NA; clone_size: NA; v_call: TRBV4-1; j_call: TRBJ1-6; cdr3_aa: CASSQPGAGYNSPLHF; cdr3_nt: TGCGCCAGCAGCCAACCAGGGGCAGGATATAATTCACCCCTCCACTTT
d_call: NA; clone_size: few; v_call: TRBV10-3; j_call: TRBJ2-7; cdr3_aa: CAISEVKSSYEQYF; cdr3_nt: TGTGCCATCAGTGAGGTGAAAAGCTCCTACGAGCAGTACTTC
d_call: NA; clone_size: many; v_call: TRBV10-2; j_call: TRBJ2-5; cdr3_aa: CASSESRRETQYF; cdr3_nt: TGCGCCAGCAGTGAGTCCCGAAGGGAGACCCAGTACTTC
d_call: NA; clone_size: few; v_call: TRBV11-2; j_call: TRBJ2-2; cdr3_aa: CASSSTTGELFF; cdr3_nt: TGTGCCAGCAGCTCCACCACCGGGGAGCTGTTTTTT
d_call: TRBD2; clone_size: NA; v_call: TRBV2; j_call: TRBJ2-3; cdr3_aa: CATDSGTGTDTQYF; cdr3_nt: TGTGCCACCGATAGCGGGACGGGCACAGATACGCAGTATTTT
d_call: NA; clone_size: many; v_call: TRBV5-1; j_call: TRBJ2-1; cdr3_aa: CASSLGGGQTYNEQFF; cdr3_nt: TGCGCCAGCAGCTTGGGAGGAGGCCAGACTTACAATGAGCAGTTCTTC
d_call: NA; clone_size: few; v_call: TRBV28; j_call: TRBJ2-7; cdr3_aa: CASSWDLRPTYEQYF; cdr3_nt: TGTGCCAGCAGTTGGGACTTACGACCTACCTACGAGCAGTACTTC
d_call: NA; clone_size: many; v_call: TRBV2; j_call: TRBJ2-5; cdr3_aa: CASNLQERYQETQYF; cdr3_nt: TGTGCCAGCAACCTACAGGAGAGGTACCAAGAGACCCAGTACTTC
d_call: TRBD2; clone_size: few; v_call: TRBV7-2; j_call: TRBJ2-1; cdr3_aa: CASSGWTSGSRSSGSSSYNEQFF; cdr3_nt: TGTGCCAGCAGCGGGTGGACTAGCGGGAGTCGGTCTAGCGGTTCGAGCTCCTACAATGAGCAGTTCTTC
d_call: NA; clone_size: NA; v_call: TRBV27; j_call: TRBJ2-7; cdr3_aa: CASSLIPPSYAGEQYF; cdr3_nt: TGTGCCAGCAGTTTAATCCCCCCTTCGTACGCGGGGGAGCAGTACTTC
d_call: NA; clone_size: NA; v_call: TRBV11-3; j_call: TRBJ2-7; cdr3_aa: CASSAAGTSYEQYF; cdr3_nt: TGTGCCAGCAGCGCTGCTGGGACCTCCTACGAGCAGTACTTC
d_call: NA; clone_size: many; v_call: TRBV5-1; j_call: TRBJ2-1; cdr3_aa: CASSSKPGEGQFF; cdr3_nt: TGCGCCAGCAGCTCGAAGCCGGGAGAGGGGCAGTTCTTC
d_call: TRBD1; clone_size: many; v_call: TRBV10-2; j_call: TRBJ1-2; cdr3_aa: CASSELGQVGGYTF; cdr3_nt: TGCGCCAGCAGTGAGCTGGGACAGGTGGGGGGCTACACCTTC
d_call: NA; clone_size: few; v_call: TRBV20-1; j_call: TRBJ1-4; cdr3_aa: CSARPQGTNEKLFF; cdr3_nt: TGCAGTGCTAGACCACAGGGTACTAATGAAAAACTGTTTTTT
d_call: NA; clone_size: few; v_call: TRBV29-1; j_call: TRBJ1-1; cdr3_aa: CSVDRGAAEAFF; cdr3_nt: TGCAGCGTTGATAGGGGCGCCGCTGAAGCTTTCTTT
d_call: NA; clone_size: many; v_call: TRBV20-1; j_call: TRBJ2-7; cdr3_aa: CSAQADSSYEQYF; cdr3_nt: TGCAGTGCCCAGGCGGACAGCTCCTACGAGCAGTACTTC
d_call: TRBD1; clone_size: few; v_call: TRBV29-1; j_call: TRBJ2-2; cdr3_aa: CSTGTGDGELFF; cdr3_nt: TGCAGCACCGGGACAGGGGACGGGGAGCTGTTTTTT
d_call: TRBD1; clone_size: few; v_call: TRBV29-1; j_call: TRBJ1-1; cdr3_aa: CSVEGQGLGAFF; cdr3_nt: TGCAGCGTAGAAGGACAGGGACTAGGAGCTTTCTTT
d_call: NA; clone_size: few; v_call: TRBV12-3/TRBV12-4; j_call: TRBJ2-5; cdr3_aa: CASSPDRETQYF; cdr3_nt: TGTGCCAGCAGTCCTGATCGGGAGACCCAGTACTTC
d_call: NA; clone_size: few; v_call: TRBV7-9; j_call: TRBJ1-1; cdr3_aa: CAATGGRDTEAFF; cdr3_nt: TGTGCCGCGACGGGGGGTCGCGACACTGAAGCTTTCTTT
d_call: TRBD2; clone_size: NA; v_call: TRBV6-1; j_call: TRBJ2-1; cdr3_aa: CASSAPWGEGPVVEQFF; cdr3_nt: TGTGCCAGCAGTGCGCCTTGGGGGGAGGGCCCGGTCGTTGAGCAGTTCTTC
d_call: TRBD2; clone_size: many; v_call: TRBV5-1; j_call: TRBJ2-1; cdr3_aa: CASSSPLAGGAWDEQFF; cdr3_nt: TGCGCCAGCAGCTCTCCTCTAGCGGGAGGGGCCTGGGATGAGCAGTTCTTC
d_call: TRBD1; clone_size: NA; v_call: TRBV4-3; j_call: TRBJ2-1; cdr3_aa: CASSSGTGAVPLYNEQFF; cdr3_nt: TGCGCCAGCAGCTCGGGGACAGGGGCCGTGCCTCTTTACAATGAGCAGTTCTTC
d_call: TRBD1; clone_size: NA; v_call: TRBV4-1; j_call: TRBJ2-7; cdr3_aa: CASSQDQGDRGSNGRKDEQYF; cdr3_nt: TGCGCCAGCAGCCAAGATCAGGGGGACAGGGGGTCCAATGGGAGAAAGGACGAGCAGTACTTC
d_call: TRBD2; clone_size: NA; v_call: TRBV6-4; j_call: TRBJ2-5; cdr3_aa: CASSDVPGLAGAGGQETQYF; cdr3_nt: TGTGCCAGCAGTGACGTCCCGGGACTAGCGGGAGCCGGGGGCCAAGAGACCCAGTACTTC
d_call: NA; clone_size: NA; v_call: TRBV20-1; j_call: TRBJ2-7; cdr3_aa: CSAPWTAYEQYF; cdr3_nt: TGCAGTGCTCCGTGGACGGCCTACGAGCAGTACTTC
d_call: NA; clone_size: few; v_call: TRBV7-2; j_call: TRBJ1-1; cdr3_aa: CASSLTLTEAFF; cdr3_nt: TGTGCCAGCAGCTTAACGCTCACTGAAGCTTTCTTT
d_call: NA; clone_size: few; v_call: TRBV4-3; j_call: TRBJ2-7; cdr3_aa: CASSQVRDGYEQYF; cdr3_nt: TGCGCCAGCAGCCAAGTCAGGGACGGCTACGAGCAGTACTTC
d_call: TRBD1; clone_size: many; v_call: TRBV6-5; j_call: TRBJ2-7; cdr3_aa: CASSSPPGQTYEQYF; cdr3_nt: TGTGCCAGCAGTTCCCCTCCGGGACAGACCTACGAGCAGTACTTC
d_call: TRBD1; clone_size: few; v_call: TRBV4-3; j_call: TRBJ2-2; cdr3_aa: CASSPGDRALSGELFF; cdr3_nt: TGCGCCAGCAGCCCAGGGGACAGGGCGTTGTCCGGGGAGCTGTTTTTT
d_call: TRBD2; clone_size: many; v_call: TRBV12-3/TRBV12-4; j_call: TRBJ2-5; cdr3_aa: CASTTSGRAVETQYF; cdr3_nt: TGTGCCAGCACCACTAGCGGGAGGGCCGTCGAGACCCAGTACTTC
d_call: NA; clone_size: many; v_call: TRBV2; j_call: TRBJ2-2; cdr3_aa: CARQGETGELFF; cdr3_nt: TGTGCCAGACAGGGAGAAACCGGGGAGCTGTTTTTT
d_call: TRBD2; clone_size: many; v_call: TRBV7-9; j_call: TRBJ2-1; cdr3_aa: CASSLVAGGPGEQFF; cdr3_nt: TGTGCCAGCAGCTTAGTAGCGGGAGGGCCGGGTGAGCAGTTCTTC
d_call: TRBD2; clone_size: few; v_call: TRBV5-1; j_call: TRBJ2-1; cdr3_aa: CASSLLAAYNEQFF; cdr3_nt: TGCGCCAGCAGTCTACTAGCGGCCTACAATGAGCAGTTCTTC
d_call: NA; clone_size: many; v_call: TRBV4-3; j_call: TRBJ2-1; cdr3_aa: CASSQRSSSYNEQFF; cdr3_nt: TGCGCCAGCAGCCAAAGGAGTAGCTCCTACAATGAGCAGTTCTTC
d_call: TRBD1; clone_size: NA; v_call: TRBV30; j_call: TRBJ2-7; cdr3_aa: CAWDPGQGSHEQYF; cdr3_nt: TGTGCCTGGGATCCGGGACAGGGAAGTCACGAGCAGTACTTC
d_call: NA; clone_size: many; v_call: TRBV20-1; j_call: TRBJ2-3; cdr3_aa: CSASWGTQYF; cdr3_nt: TGCAGTGCTAGTTGGGGTACGCAGTATTTT
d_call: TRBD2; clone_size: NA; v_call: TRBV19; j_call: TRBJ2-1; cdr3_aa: CASTLAGGPYYNEQFF; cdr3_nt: TGTGCCAGTACCTTGGCGGGAGGCCCTTACTACAATGAGCAGTTCTTC
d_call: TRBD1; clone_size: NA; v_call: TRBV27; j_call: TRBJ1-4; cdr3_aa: CASNTTGAREKLFF; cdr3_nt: TGTGCCAGCAACACGACAGGGGCGAGGGAAAAACTGTTTTTT
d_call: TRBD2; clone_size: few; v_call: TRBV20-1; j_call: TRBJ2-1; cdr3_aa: CSARSPGLAINEQFF; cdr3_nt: TGCAGTGCTCGTTCTCCGGGACTAGCGATCAATGAGCAGTTCTTC
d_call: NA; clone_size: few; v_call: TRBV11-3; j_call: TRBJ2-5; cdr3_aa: CASSLVSAAGFETQYF; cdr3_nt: TGTGCCAGCAGCTTAGTATCAGCAGCTGGGTTCGAGACCCAGTACTTC
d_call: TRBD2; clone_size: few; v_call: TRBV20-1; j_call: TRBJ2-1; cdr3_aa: CSAPSVAGGDYNEQFF; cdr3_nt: TGCAGTGCCCCGAGTGTGGCGGGGGGGGACTACAATGAGCAGTTCTTC
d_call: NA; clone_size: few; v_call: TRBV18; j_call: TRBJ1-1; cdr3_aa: CASSPRDSGNTEAFF; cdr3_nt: TGTGCCAGCTCACCGCGGGACTCAGGGAACACTGAAGCTTTCTTT
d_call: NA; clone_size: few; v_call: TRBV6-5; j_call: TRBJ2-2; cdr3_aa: CASTLGTGELFF; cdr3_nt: TGTGCCAGCACCTTAGGTACCGGGGAGCTGTTTTTT
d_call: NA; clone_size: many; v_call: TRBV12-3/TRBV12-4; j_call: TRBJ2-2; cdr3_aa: CASSSGELFF; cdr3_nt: TGTGCCAGCAGCTCCGGGGAGCTGTTTTTT
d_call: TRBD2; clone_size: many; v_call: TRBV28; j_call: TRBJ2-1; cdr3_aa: CASRLGTSGSNEQFF; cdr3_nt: TGTGCCAGCAGGCTCGGGACTAGCGGGAGCAATGAGCAGTTCTTC
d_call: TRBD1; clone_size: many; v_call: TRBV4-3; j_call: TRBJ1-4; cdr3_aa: CASSQELQGVGEKLFF; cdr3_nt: TGCGCCAGCAGCCAAGAATTACAGGGGGTAGGAGAAAAACTGTTTTTT
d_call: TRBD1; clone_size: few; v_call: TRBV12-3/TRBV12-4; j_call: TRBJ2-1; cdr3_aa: CASSSTGTGGRNEQFF; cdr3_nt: TGTGCCAGCAGTTCTACCGGGACAGGGGGTCGCAATGAGCAGTTCTTC
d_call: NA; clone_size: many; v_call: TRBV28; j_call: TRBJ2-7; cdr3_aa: CASSLGPFAYEQYF; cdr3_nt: TGTGCCAGCAGCCTTGGGCCCTTCGCCTACGAGCAGTACTTC
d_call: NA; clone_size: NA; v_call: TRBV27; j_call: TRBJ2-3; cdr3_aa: CASVPLDSTDTQYF; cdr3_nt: TGTGCCAGCGTTCCCCTGGACAGCACAGATACGCAGTATTTT
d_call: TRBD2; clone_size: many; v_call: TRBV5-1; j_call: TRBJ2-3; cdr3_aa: CASNPSGSRTDTQYF; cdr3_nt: TGCGCCAGCAACCCGAGCGGGAGCCGGACAGATACGCAGTATTTT
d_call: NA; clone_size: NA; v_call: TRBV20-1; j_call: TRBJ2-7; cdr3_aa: CSARDYTGSGEQYF; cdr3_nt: TGCAGTGCTAGAGACTATACAGGGTCGGGGGAGCAGTACTTC
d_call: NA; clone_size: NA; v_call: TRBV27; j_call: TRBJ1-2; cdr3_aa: CASSERANYGYTF; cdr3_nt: TGTGCCAGCAGCGAAAGGGCTAACTATGGCTACACCTTC
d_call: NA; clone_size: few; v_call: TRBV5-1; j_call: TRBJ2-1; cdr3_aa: CASSLVATILDNEQFF; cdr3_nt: TGCGCCAGCAGCTTGGTTGCGACAATTTTGGATAATGAGCAGTTCTTC
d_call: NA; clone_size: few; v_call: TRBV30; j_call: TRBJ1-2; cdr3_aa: CAWSGTNYGYTF; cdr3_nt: TGTGCCTGGAGCGGGACTAACTATGGCTACACCTTC
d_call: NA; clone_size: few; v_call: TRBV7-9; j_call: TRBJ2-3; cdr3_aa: CASSSDGDTQYF; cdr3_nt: TGTGCCAGCAGTTCAGATGGGGATACGCAGTATTTT